A selection of T cell receptor beta chains follows, all from one sample in a study of T cell repertoires in cytomegalovirus infection. TCRdb reprocessed the reads via MiXCR and lists one record per CDR3 protein. The sample records about 340,000 distinct CDR3 sequences, under 35% being singletons. Their antigen targets remain unknown. The sequenced sample was cultured PBMCs, obtained from culture after CMV antigen stimulation. The receptors derive from a human donor in good health (CMV status not recorded). Some clones in this sample may be carry-over from other donors' samples. The CDR3 runs from the conserved cysteine through the conserved F or W. The D gene is left open where the match is weak. Some rows have no size entry. The others give once, few or many, or a class for an expanded clone.

d_call j_call clone_size v_call cdr3_aa cdr3_nt
. TRBJ2-2 . TRBV7-3 CASSSGLHTGELFF TGTGCCAGCAGCTCTGGACTCCACACCGGGGAGCTGTTTTTT
. TRBJ2-7 many TRBV6-1 CASTRTADTYEQYF TGTGCCAGCACCCGGACAGCTGATACCTACGAGCAGTACTTC
. TRBJ2-7 . TRBV10-2 CASNFPEQYF TGCGCCAGCAACTTCCCCGAGCAGTACTTC
. TRBJ2-7 . TRBV6-1 CASRQTYASSYEQYF TGTGCCAGCAGACAGACATATGCGAGCTCCTACGAGCAGTACTTC
TRBD2 TRBJ2-7 . TRBV19 CASSWTLAGGPYEQYF TGTGCCAGTAGCTGGACTCTAGCGGGGGGGCCCTACGAGCAGTACTTC
. TRBJ1-5 . TRBV10-3 CAISETARSNQPQHF TGTGCCATCAGTGAGACGGCACGTAGCAATCAGCCCCAGCATTTT
TRBD1 TRBJ1-2 few TRBV7-3 CASSLTRTGFGYTF TGTGCCAGCAGCTTAACACGGACAGGGTTCGGCTACACCTTC
. TRBJ1-1 . TRBV7-9 CASRSSWAFSNTEAFF TGTGCCAGCCGCTCTTCCTGGGCCTTCTCGAACACTGAAGCTTTCTTT
. TRBJ2-2 . TRBV24-1 CATSARTNTGELFF TGTGCCACCAGTGCAAGGACGAACACCGGGGAGCTGTTTTTT
. TRBJ1-3 . TRBV6-1 CASSFGFGSGNTIYF TGTGCCAGCAGTTTTGGGTTCGGATCTGGAAACACCATATATTTT
. TRBJ2-7 . TRBV5-1 CASSYLQGYEQYF TGCGCCAGCAGTTACCTCCAGGGCTACGAGCAGTACTTC
. TRBJ1-5 few TRBV28 CASTVSNQPQHF TGTGCCAGCACCGTAAGCAATCAGCCCCAGCATTTT
TRBD1 TRBJ1-1 . TRBV20-1 CSASQPGGLNTEAFF TGCAGTGCTAGTCAACCAGGGGGCCTGAACACTGAAGCTTTCTTT
TRBD1 TRBJ1-5 . TRBV20-1 CSATTSGQANQPQHF TGCAGTGCAACGACCTCCGGACAGGCGAATCAGCCCCAGCATTTT
TRBD1 TRBJ1-6 . TRBV20-1 CSAKRQGALNSPLHF TGCAGTGCTAAACGGCAGGGGGCCCTTAATTCACCCCTCCACTTT
TRBD1 TRBJ2-1 many TRBV12-3/TRBV12-4 CASSPGTGSVF TGTGCCAGCAGCCCCGGGACAGGCTCAGTCTTC
TRBD2 TRBJ2-7 . TRBV6-5 CASRPGLAFTYEQYF TGTGCCAGCAGACCCGGACTAGCATTTACCTACGAGCAGTACTTC
. TRBJ2-5 many TRBV7-3 CASSLNPTATGRETQYF TGTGCCAGCAGCTTAAACCCGACAGCGACAGGTCGGGAGACCCAGTACTTC
TRBD2 TRBJ2-1 . TRBV6-2/TRBV6-3 CASILSGGADEQFF TGTGCCAGCATCTTAAGCGGGGGGGCCGATGAGCAGTTCTTC
. TRBJ2-5 . TRBV2 CASSPRGLAQETQYF TGTGCCAGCAGCCCTAGAGGGCTAGCCCAAGAGACCCAGTACTTC
. TRBJ2-2 . TRBV27 CASSAQGYGELFF TGTGCCAGCAGTGCCCAGGGTTACGGGGAGCTGTTTTTT
TRBD1 TRBJ1-1 few TRBV5-5 CASSLEGTAVNTEAFF TGTGCCAGCAGCTTGGAGGGGACAGCAGTGAACACTGAAGCTTTCTTT
. TRBJ2-1 few TRBV19 CASSIRSRGPQNEQFF TGTGCCAGTAGTATCCGCAGCCGAGGACCACAAAATGAGCAGTTCTTC
. TRBJ1-6 few TRBV7-2 CASSLGGAGSPLHF TGTGCCAGCAGCTTAGGTGGGGCGGGTTCACCCCTCCACTTT
. TRBJ1-4 many TRBV7-8 CASSLSQLNEKLFF TGTGCCAGCAGCTTAAGCCAGCTCAATGAAAAACTGTTTTTT
. TRBJ1-1 . TRBV20-1 CSANPPSEENTEAFF TGCAGTGCTAACCCCCCTTCGGAAGAGAACACTGAAGCTTTCTTT
. TRBJ1-1 . TRBV7-9 CASSVEGWRLMNTEAFF TGTGCCAGCAGCGTCGAAGGTTGGCGGCTTATGAACACTGAAGCTTTCTTT
TRBD1 TRBJ1-3 many TRBV7-2 CASSFGTGGISGNTIYF TGTGCCAGCAGCTTCGGGACAGGGGGCATCTCTGGAAACACCATATATTTT
. TRBJ1-5 . TRBV5-1 CASSLEGRNQPQHF TGCGCCAGCAGCTTGGAGGGCCGCAATCAGCCCCAGCATTTT
TRBD1 TRBJ2-1 . TRBV11-1 CASSQTGGFLNEQFF TGTGCCAGCAGCCAGACAGGGGGCTTTCTCAATGAGCAGTTCTTC
. TRBJ2-2 . TRBV12-3/TRBV12-4 CASSLYGARAGELFF TGTGCCAGCAGTTTATACGGGGCTCGAGCCGGGGAGCTGTTTTTT
. TRBJ1-1 many TRBV7-2 CASSLSRWGDTEAFF TGTGCCAGCAGCTTAAGTCGATGGGGGGACACTGAAGCTTTCTTT
. TRBJ2-3 once TRBV29-1 CSVEPSGARSDTQYF TGCAGCGTTGAGCCGAGTGGGGCACGGTCAGATACGCAGTATTTT
. TRBJ1-4 few TRBV20-1 CSASGGWATNEKLFF TGCAGTGCTAGTGGAGGTTGGGCAACTAATGAAAAACTGTTTTTT
. TRBJ2-7 few TRBV5-1 CASSTLPGRSYEQYF TGCGCCAGCAGTACCCTTCCAGGTCGCTCCTACGAGCAGTACTTC
TRBD2 TRBJ2-3 few TRBV11-2 CASTTSGRTDTQYF TGTGCCAGCACAACTAGCGGGAGAACAGATACGCAGTATTTT
. TRBJ2-2 few TRBV6-4 CASSAAPGTGELFF TGTGCCAGCAGTGCAGCACCGGGCACCGGGGAGCTGTTTTTT
TRBD1 TRBJ2-1 . TRBV24-1 CATKAGGYNEQFF TGTGCCACCAAAGCAGGGGGCTACAATGAGCAGTTCTTC
. TRBJ1-3 once TRBV4-1 CASSQGGGTGNTIYF TGCGCCAGCAGCCAGGGCGGTGGCACTGGAAACACCATATATTTT
TRBD2 TRBJ2-1 . TRBV4-1 CASSQTSGAHNEQFF TGTGCCAGCAGCCAGACTAGCGGGGCTCACAATGAGCAGTTCTTC
. TRBJ2-3 few TRBV24-1 CATSGGGGTDTQYF TGTGCCACCAGTGGAGGCGGGGGCACAGATACGCAGTATTTT
TRBD1 TRBJ1-1 few TRBV28 CASSADRVTEAFF TGTGCCAGCAGCGCCGACAGGGTCACTGAAGCTTTCTTT
. TRBJ2-2 . TRBV7-6 CASSPRGRAPGELFF TGTGCCAGCAGCCCACGGGGACGTGCTCCCGGGGAGCTGTTTTTT
. TRBJ2-5 . TRBV4-3 CASSPAGQTQYF TGCGCCAGCAGCCCAGCCGGTCAGACCCAGTACTTC
. TRBJ2-3 few TRBV7-2 CASALSSFPTDTQYF TGTGCCAGCGCCTTATCCAGTTTTCCCACAGATACGCAGTATTTT
. TRBJ2-7 . TRBV9 CASSVSAGEEQYF TGTGCCAGCAGCGTATCAGCCGGGGAAGAGCAGTACTTC
TRBD2 TRBJ2-7 few TRBV6-1 CASSGLAGGTGEQYF TGTGCCAGCAGTGGACTAGCGGGTGGGACGGGGGAGCAGTACTTC
. TRBJ2-3 few TRBV29-1 CSARQGGADTQYF TGCAGCGCCCGTCAGGGAGGAGCAGATACGCAGTATTTT
TRBD2 TRBJ2-1 few TRBV7-2 CASSVSGSTVNEQFF TGTGCCAGCAGCGTTAGCGGGAGTACCGTCAATGAGCAGTTCTTC
TRBD1 TRBJ1-1 . TRBV12-5 CASGLVYQGERYLTEAFF TGTGCTAGTGGTTTGGTATATCAGGGGGAAAGGTATTTGACTGAAGCTTTCTTT
TRBD2 TRBJ2-5 many TRBV5-6 CASSFPSGGPHPQETQYF TGTGCCAGCAGCTTTCCAAGCGGGGGGCCGCACCCCCAAGAGACCCAGTACTTC
. TRBJ1-6 many TRBV7-2 CASSTEGLNSPLHF TGTGCCAGCAGCACCGAGGGGTTAAATTCACCCCTCCACTTT
. TRBJ2-3 few TRBV4-1 CASSFGVGDTQYF TGCGCCAGCAGCTTCGGAGTGGGAGATACGCAGTATTTT
. TRBJ2-7 . TRBV7-2 CASSSPRSRRNEQYF TGTGCCAGCAGCTCCCCCCGCAGTCGAAGGAACGAGCAGTACTTC
. TRBJ1-3 few TRBV7-2 CASSRLQGGNTIYF TGTGCCAGCAGCCGATTACAAGGGGGAAACACCATATATTTT
. TRBJ1-5 once TRBV19 CASSRVWLANQPQHF TGTGCCAGTAGTAGAGTTTGGTTGGCCAACCAGCCCCAGCATTTT
TRBD1 TRBJ2-6 . TRBV19 CASSIDRVTSGANVLTF TGTGCCAGTAGTATCGACAGGGTAACCTCTGGGGCCAACGTCCTGACTTTC
TRBD1 TRBJ1-2 many TRBV7-8 CASRDIRDSGGYTF TGTGCCAGCAGGGATATCCGGGACAGCGGAGGCTACACCTTC
. TRBJ1-3 . TRBV7-2 CASSLGDHGNTIYF TGTGCCAGCAGCTTAGGGGATCACGGAAACACCATATATTTT
. TRBJ2-7 . TRBV28 CASSTSTGGTYEQYF .